The present T cell receptor beta chain was sequenced within a study of blood T cells in healthy people across ages. The study's findings and limits: The fall in TCR beta diversity per million T cells was roughly linear with age.

This clonotype was detected many times. The antigen is unknown. The junction departs from germline at one end; a sequencing error may be responsible. Each sample yielded at least 5.5 micrograms of PBMC total RNA. Together with a sample-barcoded 5' primer, a J-beta primer mix was included in a second PCR lasting 7 to 11 cycles. TCRdb re-called the 5' RACE reads with MiXCR, one entry per CDR3 protein. The sample lists hundreds of thousands of distinct CDR3 sequences, approximately 30% occurring once. Germline CDR1 reads SGHRS; CDR2 reads YFSETQ. The CDR3 totals 12 residues. The V gene is TRBV5-1, the J gene TRBJ2-5; D unresolved. This clonotype originated in a woman aged 80 or older in good health. The sequencing sample was made of blood. CDR3 coding DNA: TGTGCCAGCAGCTTAACCGGAGAGACCCAGTACTTC. Translated, it gives CASSLTGETQYF.